This TCR beta chain was recovered during a study of blood T cell repertoires in COVID-19. Trimming pared 5 bases from V and 8 bases from J, leaving 9 bases between. The CDR3 length is 11 residues. Germline CDR1 SNHLY, CDR2 FYNNEI. Under the authors' procedure: Amplification from reference gene primers served as the basis for estimated nucleated cell counts. The data were produced by immunoSEQ multiplex PCR, yet TCRdb's version contains in-frame clones alone and is incomplete. That table is the source of V, J and clone size, and D and trimming were worked out from the DNA. The table records about 120,000 clones, approximately 87% of them present only once.

The chain joins TRBV2 to TRBJ1-1; perhaps TRBD1 as D (6 bases). What was sequenced was peripheral blood. This TCR was sampled from a man aged 65-85 years who had recovered from COVID-19. The CDR3 loop reads CASSRGIEAFF. The CDR3 DNA follows: TGTGCCAGCAGTAGGGGGATAGAAGCTTTCTTT.